This TCR beta chain was identified during a study of blood T cell repertoires in COVID-19. Across the whole study: Samples representing acute and convalescent COVID-19 were sourced from the United States, Italy and Spain. Sample material is recorded as cDNA or gDNA derived from T cells, B-cell-depleted T cells, or PBMCs.

This clone was found a few times. The V gene's germline CDR1 is LNHNV and CDR2 YYDKDF (reference sequence). The J segment lost 4 bases and the V segment lost 8 bases, leaving 8 bases of the junction unmatched. This CDR3 has 14 amino acids. Under the authors' procedure: Nucleated cell number was recorded as an estimate derived from reference gene primer amplification. Assay: immunoSEQ multiplex PCR; the TCRdb copy retains only in-frame clones and omits some. For V, J and clone size, that table is used; D and trimming come from the DNA. The sample lists roughly 160,000 clones, roughly 93% occurring once.

Sequences were obtained from peripheral blood. The TCR originated in a man in his late teens or twenties with COVID-19, enrolled during active disease. The rearrangement links TRBV15 to TRBJ1-5; TRBD1 aligns across 7 bases. CDR3 loop: CATAVGQTNQPQHF. The CDR3 DNA is TGTGCCACCGCGGTGGGACAGACAAATCAGCCCCAGCATTTT. The entire variable domain, with the rest obtained from reference TRBV15 and TRBJ1-5, is as follows: DAMVIQNPRYQVTQFGKPVTLSCSQTLNHNVMYWYQQKSSQAPKLLFHYYDKDFNNEADTPDNFQSRRPNTSFCFLDIRSPGLGDTAMYLCATAVGQTNQPQHFGDGTRLSIL.